One T cell receptor beta chain is described in this entry. Its antigen remains unknown. The sample comes from a study of OX40 agonist ivuxolimab in advanced cancers. The overall study: Every 2 weeks, patients received ivuxolimab intravenously, dosed at 0.01 to 10 mg/kg. A history of anti-PD-1, anti-PD-L1 or anti-CTLA-4 therapy was acceptable, and roughly 40% had some.

Baseline was the first blood sampling point, followed by cycle 4 day 1 and cycle 7 day 1. Overall study findings and caveats: CD4+ T cells averaged fewer expanded clones than CD8+ T cells.

This table comes from immunoSEQ multiplex PCR, and its TCRdb copy is limited to in-frame clones, with some not included. Of tens of thousands of clones in the sample, 80% to 90% were seen once. The germline CDR1 and CDR2 sequences are SGHDT and YYEEEE. The germline V and J ends were trimmed by 3 bases and 0 bases, with 10 bases remaining between them. The CDR3 loop spans 15 amino acids. The gene calls are TRBV5-6 and TRBJ1-3, with D possibly TRBD1 on 6 matching bases. This sequence was found in an adult with an advanced solid tumor such as melanoma, head and neck, liver or kidney cancer. Sequenced here: CD4+ or CD8+ T cells sorted from blood, sampled in a trial of the OX40 agonist ivuxolimab. In DNA form, the CDR3 reads TGTGCCAGCAGCTCCCGGGACACCTCTGGAAACACCATATATTTT. This sequence encodes CASSSRDTSGNTIYF.